This paragraph covers one T cell receptor (beta chain) sequence. This clonotype appeared once. Its antigen remains undetermined. One base away there is no much larger clone; base qualities are not given. Resting on one read, the evidence is weak. This sample is part of a study of CD8 T cells in Susac syndrome (dated by TCRdb to about 2019). For context, the study as a whole: Of the Susac syndrome patients who were sequenced, eight were in clinical remission while roughly six had clinically active disease. At blood withdrawal, Susac syndrome patients were therapy-naive, treated with corticosteroids (with IVIg additionally given to some), or treated with IVIg alone. Repertoire sequencing was used to test whether CD8+ T cell activation and differentiation in Susac syndrome was antigen driven. CD8+ T cell repertoire clonality was compared between some 12 healthy donors, some 14 Susac syndrome patients and roughly 15 multiple sclerosis patients.

Findings and caveats that apply to the study as a whole: CD8+ repertoires in Susac syndrome showed clonal expansion, which was highest in CD8+ TEMRA cells and was greater in clinically active patients than in remitting patients. The study acknowledged that relatively few individuals were included in the TCR sequencing and HLA analysis. In the total CD8+ and CD8+ TEMRA repertoires, over 15 and five Susac-specific public clones, respectively, were identified.

Peripheral blood CD8+ and CD4+ T cells from healthy donors, Susac syndrome patients and multiple sclerosis patients were profiled using high-throughput TCR beta sequencing. The Susac syndrome patients fulfilled recently defined diagnostic criteria for definite or probable disease. Bulk CD8+ and CD4+ T cells were purified by magnetic negative isolation, whereas CD8+ TEMRA cells were enriched by FACS. Blood was collected in EDTA tubes and processed within 24 hours, with PBMCs isolated through density gradient centrifugation. PBMCs intended for TCR sequencing were cryopreserved in liquid nitrogen and thawed later in a water bath at 37 degrees C. The sorted or isolated CD4+, CD8+ and CD8+ TEMRA cells reached a purity of at least 90%. RNA was extracted using the RNeasy kit, and roughly 0.5 to 1 microgram was reverse transcribed with random hexamers. The immunoSEQ multiplex PCR assay, covering 54 Vbeta and 13 Jbeta segments, was used to amplify TCR beta CDR3 regions. PCR amplification bias was corrected using a synthetic template baseline for primer optimization and computational correction. From the authors' description of their analysis: Only productive sequences were kept, with reads annotated to V, D and J genes according to IMGT and analyzed in immunoSEQ Analyzer. Clonality was computed as one minus Shannon entropy normalized by log2 of the number of productive unique sequences. For each patient and control, public and private clones were evaluated within the 100 most prevalent clones. Clones were defined as Susac-specific if absent from the healthy and MS cohorts, from roughly 1,100 published viral clones and from other ImmuneACCESS disease sequences. TCRdb redid the processing of the public reads, applying fastp at Q25 and MiXCR, and retained in-frame beta chains. Identical CDR3 protein sequences are pooled into one entry, listed with their most common genes and DNA. None of the V and J calls come from the authors' own analysis; TCRdb made them. The sample records about 140,000 distinct CDR3 sequences, roughly 94% of which are singletons. The ten largest clones represent approximately 0.17% of the sample.

Inclusive of the bounding cysteine and phenylalanine, the CDR3 is 17 residues long. The kept DNA is CDR3 alone, 51 bases in frame from the first base. Ends trimmed: V by 4 bases, J by 1 base; bases unmatched to a gene: 14. The germline V gene (reference sequence) provides CDR1 DFQATT and CDR2 SNEGSKA. Sequencing input: CD8+ T cells from PBMCs. The receptor was derived from a human donor with Susac syndrome. The sequence joins TRBV20-1 to TRBJ2-5, with 8 bases in between that match TRBD2. The nucleotide sequence reads TGCAGTGCTACCCGGACTAGCCCCCAGGGGCTCCAAGAGACCCAGTACTTC. Translated, it reads CSATRTSPQGLQETQYF.